A single sample is the source of the 27 T cell receptor beta chains below, sequenced in a study of CD4 T cells in relation to SARS-CoV-2 and coronaviruses. Their specific antigens are unknown. Unexposed donor CD4+ T cells date from about 2011-2018, before the COVID-19 pandemic. Isolation of CD4+ T cells took place after nine to ten days in culture. Produced via immunoSEQ multiplex PCR; TCRdb's table is partial and in-frame only. Of 14,000 or so clones in the sample, about 78% were seen once. Sequencing used CD4+ T cells from PBMCs, cultured in vitro. The receptors originated from a human donor in good health.

The CDR3 coding sequence is TGTGCCTGGAGTGTTTCGGGGTCGGATGAAAAACTGTTTTTT. Translation: CAWSVSGSDEKLFF. The chain couples TRBV30 to TRBJ1-4, with unresolved D. CDR3 length equals 14 residues. Between the trimmed V and J ends, which lost 0 bases and 6 bases, there was a span of 11 bases. In germline, CDR1 is GTSNPN, CDR2 SVGIG (reference sequence).

This chain joins TRBV3-1 (or the pseudogene TRBV3-2) and TRBJ1-5, with D unresolved. Germline V gene data show CDR1 as LGHDT and CDR2 as YNNKEL (reference sequence). The CDR3 is made up of 13 amino acids. The V and J ends lost 0 bases and 7 bases respectively, with 7 bases between them. The CDR3 here is CASSQDRGQPQHF. DNA for the CDR3: TGTGCCAGCAGCCAAGACAGAGGGCAGCCCCAGCATTTT.

The chain combines TRBV11-3 with TRBJ2-7; D is ambiguous. V was trimmed by 8 bases and J by 0 bases, leaving 5 bases between them. This CDR3 has 11 amino acids. Germline V gene sequence: CDR1 SGHNT, CDR2 YENEEA. The CDR3 DNA is TGTGCCAGCGGTTCCTCCTACGAGCAGTACTTC. It is translated as CASGSSYEQYF.

The V gene is TRBV29-1, the J gene TRBJ2-7; TRBD2 aligns across 9 bases. The CDR3 consists of 14 residues. Germline V lookup: CDR1 SQVTM, CDR2 ANQGSEA. Trimming at V came to 7 bases and at J to 1 base, leaving 8 bases not matched to a gene. The CDR3 DNA reads TGCAGCGCCCTTAGACTAGCGGTGTCCTACGAGCAGTACTTC. It translates to CSALRLAVSYEQYF.

V usage is TRBV18 and J usage is TRBJ2-7; D not resolved. Trimming stripped 4 bases from V and 2 bases from J, with 9 bases between. Germline V CDR1 and CDR2: KGHSH, LQKENI. This CDR3 is built from 13 residues. CDR3 nucleotides: TGTGCCAGCTCACAAACGGAACCCTACGAGCAGTACTTC. Translated, it gives CASSQTEPYEQYF.

CDR3 residues: CASSPRTSGGRLTYNEQFF. The CDR3 coding sequence is TGTGCCAGCAGCCCACGGACTAGCGGAGGGAGATTAACCTACAATGAGCAGTTCTTC. This chain uses TRBV9 with TRBJ2-1, with 10 bases that match TRBD2. V trimming: 4 bases; J trimming: 2 bases; junction bases outside the gene matches: 15. The CDR3 consists of 19 residues. The germline V gene encodes CDR1 SGDLS and CDR2 YYNGEE.

This chain joins TRBV11-3 and TRBJ2-2, with 8 bases matching TRBD2. Germline V gene data show CDR1 as SGHNT and CDR2 as YENEEA. The CDR3 covers 17 residues. V lost 3 bases and J lost 0; bases outside the gene matches: 6. The CDR3 protein is CASSFTSGLTNTGELFF. The DNA for the CDR3 is TGTGCCAGCAGCTTTACTAGCGGCCTAACGAACACCGGGGAGCTGTTTTTT.

This clone has a single count. The gene calls are TRBV18 and TRBJ1-2; D remains ambiguous. Germline V gene sequence: CDR1 KGHSH, CDR2 LQKENI. Deletions cut 1 base from V and 0 bases from J, with 6 bases between. This CDR3 region has 14 residues. This chain's CDR3 is CASSPQGANYGYTF. The CDR3 DNA follows: TGTGCCAGCTCACCACAGGGTGCTAACTATGGCTACACCTTC. Supplemented by reference TRBV18 and TRBJ1-2, the full variable domain reads NAGVMQNPRHLVRRRGQEARLRCSPMKGHSHVYWYRQLPEEGLKFMVYLQKENIIDESGMPKERFSAEFPKEGPSILRIQQVVRGDSAAYFCASSPQGANYGYTFGSGTRLTVV.

The CDR3 spells CASSPPSRAQTFF. In DNA, the CDR3 is TGTGCCAGCTCACCCCCCTCCCGGGCTCAGACTTTCTTT. This chain links TRBV18 with TRBJ1-1; no reliable D call. CDR1 is KGHSH, CDR2 LQKENI, per germline. The CDR3 runs to 13 residues. V shed 3 bases and J shed 12 bases, with 17 bases lying between them.

The V gene is TRBV18, the J gene TRBJ2-6; 7 bases fit TRBD1. CDR3 length: 18 amino acids. V dropped 5 bases and J dropped 0; count of bases not matched to a gene: 10. Germline V lookup: CDR1 KGHSH, CDR2 LQKENI. CDR3 loop: CASSSWTGTSSGANVLTF. The CDR3 coding sequence is TGTGCCAGCTCATCTTGGACAGGAACCAGCTCTGGGGCCAACGTCCTGACTTTC.

The DNA for the CDR3 is TGTGCCTGGAGTGGACCCGGGACTAGCACGGCCGGGGAGCTGTTTTTT. This encodes CAWSGPGTSTAGELFF. This sequence joins TRBV30 and TRBJ2-2, with 9 positions matching TRBD2. The CDR3 contains 16 residues. Trimming removed 1 base from V and 6 bases from J; junction bases left unmatched: 9. Germline CDR1 reads GTSNPN; CDR2 reads SVGIG (reference sequence).

This sequence joins TRBV11-2 and TRBJ2-3, with D hard to call. From germline, CDR1 is SGHAT and CDR2 FQNNGV. V gave up 8 bases and J gave up 0 bases, with 12 bases separating them. The CDR3 is 14 residues long. CDR3 DNA: TGTGCCAGCCTTGGGCTTACTAGCACAGATACGCAGTATTTT. Amino acid sequence: CASLGLTSTDTQYF.

The gene calls are TRBV5-1 and TRBJ2-3, with TRBD2 matching 9 bases. This CDR3 contains 17 residues. CDR1 and CDR2 from the germline V gene are SGHRS and YFSETQ. With 0 bases clipped from V and 1 base from J, the junction kept 6 bases outside the gene matches. The CDR3 sequence: CASSLATGGRGTDTQYF. The CDR3 coding sequence is TGCGCCAGCAGCTTGGCCACGGGCGGGAGGGGCACAGATACGCAGTATTTT.

J is TRBJ2-3 and V is TRBV19; D is ambiguous. Germline V lookup: CDR1 LNHDA, CDR2 SQIVND (reference sequence). This CDR3 has 14 residues. V dropped 5 bases and J dropped 4 bases, with 13 bases sitting between them. DNA of the CDR3: TGTGCCAGTAGTGCCACCCCCCAGTCAGATACGCAGTATTTT. This codes for CASSATPQSDTQYF.

V usage is TRBV12-3 or TRBV12-4 and J usage is TRBJ2-7; D is possibly TRBD2 (5 bases). V lost 3 bases and J lost 5, with 11 bases in between. The CDR3 sequence is 13 residues long. Written as DNA, the CDR3 is TGTGCCAGCAGTTTGGAAGGACTCGACGAGCAGTACTTC. Encoded protein: CASSLEGLDEQYF.

This chain joins TRBV5-1 and TRBJ1-1; D perhaps matches TRBD1 (5 bases). Germline V gives CDR1 SGHRS, CDR2 YFSETQ. V lost 4 bases and J 0 bases, leaving 10 bases between the germline ends. The CDR3 has 14 residues. In DNA, the CDR3 is TGCGCCAGCAGCCCGGGGGGATTGAACACTGAAGCTTTCTTT. Its translation: CASSPGGLNTEAFF.

This chain joins TRBV7-9 and TRBJ2-5; the D is unclear. Trimming removed 7 bases at V and 5 bases at J, with 8 bases between. The CDR3 runs 11 residues. In germline, CDR1 is SEHNR, CDR2 FQNEAQ (reference sequence). The CDR3 nucleotides read TGTGCCAGCACCTCTTCTGAGACCCAGTACTTC. Its translation is CASTSSETQYF.

V gene TRBV6-1 combines with J gene TRBJ1-4; D call uncertain. The ends were cut back, 1 base at V and 10 bases at J, with 10 bases in the middle. CDR3 length: 13 residues. The germline V gene has CDR1 MNHNS and CDR2 SASEGT. As DNA, the CDR3 is TGTGCCAGCAGTGAAGGGCTCCAACGAAAACTGTTTTTT. It translates to CASSEGLQRKLFF.

The J gene is TRBJ1-4, the V gene TRBV12-3 or TRBV12-4; D is unclear. Trimming cost V 6 bases and J 8 bases, with 10 bases left between them. The CDR3 loop spans 12 amino acids. DNA for the CDR3: TGTGCCAGCAGACCCCCTGGAGAAAAACTGTTTTTT. Translation gives CASRPPGEKLFF.

V usage is TRBV7-6 and J usage is TRBJ1-6, with D possibly matching TRBD1 (6 bases). CDR3 length: 18 amino acids. In germline, CDR1 is SGHVS, CDR2 FNYEAQ. V gave up 0 bases and J gave up 11 bases, with 23 bases separating them. CDR3 loop: CASSLAAGGLQTQTPLHF. DNA of the CDR3: TGTGCCAGCAGCTTAGCGGCGGGGGGCCTACAGACACAAACACCCCTCCACTTT.

V is TRBV19 and J is TRBJ2-6; 10 nucleotides agree with TRBD1. Germline V lookup: CDR1 LNHDA, CDR2 SQIVND (reference sequence). V shed 3 bases, J shed 2 bases, and the junction held 7 bases outside the gene matches. This CDR3 is built from 18 residues. CDR3 protein: CASSIPKDRGAGANVLTF. The DNA of the CDR3 is TGTGCCAGTAGTATCCCCAAGGACAGGGGGGCTGGGGCCAACGTCCTGACTTTC.

This clone was seen a single time. This rearrangement joins TRBV3-1 (or the pseudogene TRBV3-2) to TRBJ2-5; D unclear. The CDR3 is made up of 14 amino acids. The V end lost 1 base, the J end lost 4 bases, and 10 bases lay between the germline ends. The germline V gene encodes CDR1 LGHDT and CDR2 YNNKEL (reference sequence). The CDR3 DNA follows: TGTGCCAGCAGCCAAGCGGGTATGGGAGAGACCCAGTACTTC. Protein sequence: CASSQAGMGETQYF.

This clone has only a few counts. This rearrangement joins TRBV9 to TRBJ1-1, with unresolved D. The germline V gene has CDR1 SGDLS and CDR2 YYNGEE. This CDR3 has 12 residues. With 4 bases removed from V and 3 bases from J, the gap between germline ends came to 7 bases. CDR3 sequence reads: CASSPSYTEAFF. CDR3 coding DNA: TGTGCCAGCAGCCCTAGTTACACTGAAGCTTTCTTT.

V is TRBV6-1 and J is TRBJ1-1; D might be TRBD1 (6 bases). V lost 2 bases, J lost 1 base, and 11 bases lay in between. The CDR3 is 15 amino acids. The germline V gene has CDR1 MNHNS and CDR2 SASEGT. CDR3 in DNA: TGTGCCAGCAGTGAATCGGGGGCGCCGAACACTGAAGCTTTCTTT. This gives the protein CASSESGAPNTEAFF.

The rearrangement uses TRBV7-3 and TRBJ2-5; D may match TRBD1 or TRBD2 (5 bases each). This CDR3 contains 13 residues. The V end was cut by 5 bases, the J end by 7 bases, with 14 bases between. Germline V gives CDR1 SGHTA, CDR2 FQGTGA. The CDR3 DNA follows: TGTGCCAGCAGCCCTGGGACCGGTCCGACCCAGTACTTC. Protein: CASSPGTGPTQYF.

The V gene is TRBV7-9, the J gene TRBJ1-2; D gene ambiguous. Trimming left V 5 bases short and J 7 bases short, with 17 bases between. This CDR3 is built from 14 residues. The germline V gene has CDR1 SEHNR and CDR2 FQNEAQ (reference sequence). CDR3 protein: CASSAPHPSGGYTF. The CDR3 bases are TGTGCCAGCAGCGCCCCACATCCCTCTGGTGGCTACACCTTC.

The rearrangement joins TRBV7-9 to TRBJ2-7, with TRBD2 matching over 8 bases. The CDR3 spans 12 residues. CDR1 and CDR2 (germline): SEHNR, FQNEAQ (reference sequence). V was pared by 4 bases and J by 9 bases, with 5 bases of the junction left unmatched. The CDR3 nucleotides are TGTGCCAGCAGCTCAATTGGACTAGCGCAGTACTTC. Its translation is CASSSIGLAQYF. Variable domain in full (rest from reference TRBV7-9 and TRBJ2-7): DTGVSQNPRHKITKRGQNVTFRCDPISEHNRLYWYRQTLGQGPEFLTYFQNEAQLEKSRLLSDRFSAERPKGSFSTLEIQRTEQGDSAMYLCASSSIGLAQYFGPGTRLTVT.